This T cell receptor beta chain was documented in a study of shared clonotypes between healthy human individuals. As defined, naive CD8 cells were CD45RO-negative and positively selected for CCR7, with terminally differentiated effector memory CD45RA+ cells excluded. This table comes from immunoSEQ multiplex PCR, and its TCRdb copy is limited to in-frame clones, with some not included. The table records roughly 2 million clones, less than 95% of them present only once. As concerns this clone: Its cognate antigen is unknown.

General study points: Tissues were not sampled, only blood, and their repertoires likely differ.

V lost 1 base to trimming and J lost 4 bases, with 23 bases between them. The germline V gene has CDR1 LGHNA and CDR2 YNFKEQ. This CDR3 has 19 residues. The gene calls are TRBV4-2 and TRBJ2-1; D not resolved. This TCR derives from a man between 18 and 35 years old in good health. Sequencing was performed on naive CD8+ T cells sorted from blood. CDR3 loop: CASSQVDPSDGFGYNEQFF. CDR3 DNA sequence: TGTGCCAGCAGCCAAGTTGACCCCAGTGACGGGTTCGGATACAATGAGCAGTTCTTC.